The 32 T cell receptor beta chains listed next were all sequenced from one sample in a study of blood T cells in healthy people across ages. Together with a sample-barcoded 5' primer, a J-beta primer mix was included in a second PCR lasting 7 to 11 cycles. TCRdb analysed the 5' RACE reads with MiXCR anew, one entry per CDR3 protein. In the table there are 450,000 to 600,000 distinct CDR3 sequences, about 28% of which are singletons. This sample was shared with a second study, whose subject was T cells of mothers and their children.

The source material was blood. These receptors all come from a boy between 2 and 15 years old in good health.

The rearrangement joins TRBV19 to TRBJ2-5, with a weak D call TRBD2 (7 bases). The germline V gene has CDR1 LNHDA and CDR2 SQIVND (reference sequence). Trimming left V 2 bases short and J 3 bases short, with 10 bases between. CDR3 length equals 14 residues. The DNA of the CDR3 is TGTGCCAGTAGTATAAGGGGGGGAGAAGAGACCCAGTACTTC. It codes for CASSIRGGEETQYF. The entire variable domain, with the rest obtained from reference TRBV19 and TRBJ2-5, is as follows: DGGITQSPKYLFRKEGQNVTLSCEQNLNHDAMYWYRQDPGQGLRLIYYSQIVNDFQKGDIAEGYSVSREKKESFPLTVTSAQKNPTAFYLCASSIRGGEETQYFGPGTRLLVL.

There are a few counts of this clonotype. The rearrangement joins TRBV13 to TRBJ2-5; D ambiguous. The J call is in doubt because the DNA end fits TRBJ2-1 better. Per the germline V gene, CDR1 is PRHDT and CDR2 is FYEKMQ (reference sequence). There are 16 residues in the CDR3. CDR3 nucleotides: TGTGCCAGCAGCGTGGACCCAGTACAGCTGGGCAATGAGCAGTTCTTC. The encoded protein is CASSVDPVQLGNEQFF.

The CDR3 loop is CASSPRMTGLNTEAFF. In DNA, the CDR3 is TGTGCCAGCTCACCTCGGATGACAGGGCTGAACACTGAAGCTTTCTTT. The rearrangement uses TRBV18 and TRBJ1-1, with TRBD1 matching 7 bases. The CDR3 has 16 amino acids. V dropped 3 bases and J dropped 0; count of bases not matched to a gene: 7. Germline values: CDR1 KGHSH, CDR2 LQKENI.

In its sample, this clonotype was seen a few times. The rearrangement links TRBV12-3 or TRBV12-4 to TRBJ2-1; D unclear. Trimming shortened V by 8 bases and J by 6 bases, and 5 bases separated the two germline ends. The CDR3 contains 10 residues. The CDR3 DNA reads TGTGCCAGCGGATCCAATGAGCAGTTCTTC. Translated: CASGSNEQFF.

This clonotype has a handful of counts. The CDR3 nucleotides read TGTGCCAGTAGTCCAATGGGAACTGAAGCTTTCTTT. Protein sequence: CASSPMGTEAFF. The chain is built from TRBV19 and TRBJ1-1; no firm D call. Trimming pared 5 bases from V and 5 bases from J, leaving 9 bases between. Germline CDR1 reads LNHDA; CDR2 reads SQIVND (reference sequence). This CDR3 has 12 residues.

This clonotype was seen at least ten times. This chain joins TRBV20-1 and TRBJ2-3, with 13 positions matching TRBD2. J lost 11 bases, V lost 0 bases, and 11 bases had no gene match. The CDR3 totals 16 residues. Germline-derived CDR1 and CDR2 are DFQATT and SNEGSKA (reference sequence). DNA of the CDR3: TGCAGTGCTAGAGATTGGGCCGGGACTAGCGGGGTAGAGCAGTATTTT. This sequence encodes CSARDWAGTSGVEQYF.

The chain carries TRBV30 and TRBJ2-2; 7 bases map to TRBD2. Germline CDR1 reads GTSNPN; CDR2 reads SVGIG (reference sequence). This CDR3 is 15 amino acids long. V gave up 5 bases and J gave up 1 base; unmatched junction bases: 7. CDR3 amino acids: CAWGPLAGNTGELFF. The CDR3 DNA follows: TGTGCCTGGGGCCCGTTAGCGGGGAACACCGGGGAGCTGTTTTTT.

CDR3 DNA sequence: TGTGCCAGCAGCAAAAGTGGGACAGGGAGTTGCTATGGCTACACCTTC. Residues: CASSKSGTGSCYGYTF. The chain employs TRBV21-1 and TRBJ1-2; TRBD1, the table's D call, lacks a check against the DNA. TRBV21-1 is a pseudogene segment. The CDR3 runs 16 residues.

This clonotype was found a few times. This rearrangement joins TRBV20-1 to TRBJ2-7; D is unresolved. With 3 bases removed from V and 1 base from J, the gap between germline ends came to 16 bases. The CDR3 is made up of 15 amino acids. Germline V gives CDR1 DFQATT, CDR2 SNEGSKA (reference sequence). DNA for the CDR3: TGCAGTGCTAGGGATCTGCGGCGCCTGTCCTACGAGCAGTACTTC. Protein: CSARDLRRLSYEQYF.

This clonotype has just a few counts. The chain couples TRBV30 to TRBJ2-5; no firm D call. The CDR3 covers 12 residues. V lost 6 bases, J lost 5 bases, and 13 bases lay in between. Per germline, CDR1 GTSNPN and CDR2 SVGIG (reference sequence). CDR3 region: CACGRRVETQYF. The CDR3 DNA follows: TGTGCCTGCGGGCGCCGAGTGGAGACCCAGTACTTC.

This sequence joins TRBV20-1 and TRBJ2-4; D is perhaps TRBD1 or TRBD2 (5 bases each). Per the germline V gene, CDR1 is DFQATT and CDR2 is SNEGSKA (reference sequence). Trimming shortened V by 5 bases and J by 8 bases, and 13 bases separated the two germline ends. The CDR3 runs 12 residues. Here the CDR3 reads CSAGTLVDIQYF. The CDR3 DNA reads TGCAGTGCTGGGACCCTTGTGGACATTCAGTACTTC.

This rearrangement joins TRBV6-6 to TRBJ2-4, with 11 bases lining up with TRBD2. V shed 5 bases and J 15 bases; nucleotides not matched to a gene: 6. CDR3 length: 12 amino acids. CDR1 and CDR2 (germline): MNHNY, SVGAGI (reference sequence). CDR3: CASSPSSGRSYF. In DNA, the CDR3 is TGTGCCAGCAGTCCGTCTAGCGGGAGGTCGTACTTC.

The chain has TRBV5-1 and TRBJ1-2; TRBD1 might be the D (5 bases). CDR3 length: 13 amino acids. The V and J ends lost 5 bases and 4 bases respectively, with 12 bases between them. Germline-derived CDR1 and CDR2 are SGHRS and YFSETQ. The CDR3 region has the DNA TGCGCCAGCAGGCGAGGGGAGGGCTATGGCTACACCTTC. This codes for CASRRGEGYGYTF.

The chain uses TRBV7-2 and TRBJ2-5; a weak D match, TRBD1 (5 bases). The CDR3 loop spans 14 amino acids. Germline V gene sequence: CDR1 SGHTA, CDR2 FQGNSA. The ends were cut back, 3 bases at V and 3 bases at J, with 11 bases in the middle. The CDR3 sequence is CASSFPDREETQYF. CDR3 coding DNA: TGTGCCAGCAGCTTCCCCGACAGAGAAGAGACCCAGTACTTC.

The chain joins TRBV3-1 to TRBJ2-1; D not certain. The CDR3 consists of 14 residues. The germline gives CDR1 LGHDT, CDR2 YNNKEL (reference sequence). With 4 bases removed from V and 0 bases from J, the gap between germline ends came to 7 bases. The DNA for the CDR3 is TGTGCCAGCAGCCCGGGTTACTCCTACAATGAGCAGTTCTTC. It encodes CASSPGYSYNEQFF.

This clonotype was counted only a few times. The chain employs TRBV11-2 and TRBJ2-7, with D hard to call. The germline CDR1 and CDR2 sequences are SGHAT and FQNNGV. This CDR3 comprises 15 residues. V dropped 0 bases and J dropped 2 bases, with 11 bases sitting between them. This CDR3 is CASSLEGRAAYEQYF. In DNA, the CDR3 is TGTGCCAGCAGCTTAGAGGGTAGGGCAGCCTACGAGCAGTACTTC.

This clonotype was seen only a few times. V usage is TRBV7-2 and J usage is TRBJ2-5, with D perhaps TRBD2 (5 bases). V dropped 5 bases and J dropped 5 bases, with 9 bases sitting between them. CDR1 SGHTA and CDR2 FQGNSA come from the germline V gene. This CDR3 has 12 residues. CDR3 residues: CASSSGVETQYF. CDR3 nucleotides: TGTGCCAGCAGCAGCGGTGTGGAGACCCAGTACTTC. Drawing the rest from reference TRBV7-2 and TRBJ2-5, the complete variable domain is GAGVSQSPSNKVTEKGKDVELRCDPISGHTALYWYRQSLGQGLEFLIYFQGNSAPDKSGLPSDRFSAERTGGSVSTLTIQRTQQEDSAVYLCASSSGVETQYFGPGTRLLVL.

The chain links TRBV7-8 to TRBJ2-7; 7 positions match TRBD2. J gave up 7 bases and V 5 bases, and 14 bases lay outside the gene matches. The CDR3 runs to 15 residues. The germline V gene encodes CDR1 SGHVS and CDR2 FQNEAQ. The DNA for the CDR3 is TGTGCCAGCAGCCCGAGCCGGGACTACCCTCGAGAGCAGTACTTC. Amino acid sequence: CASSPSRDYPREQYF.

This chain joins TRBV24-1 and TRBJ2-1; 7 bases map to TRBD1. The length of the CDR3 is 16 residues. Germline V lookup: CDR1 KGHDR, CDR2 SFDVKD. V trimming: 3 bases; J trimming: 8 bases; junction bases outside the gene matches: 12. For the CDR3, the DNA is TGTGCCACCAGTGATCCGACAGGGAGATCCAGGGATGAGCAGTTCTTC. Translating gives CATSDPTGRSRDEQFF.

With respect to this clonotype: At one of its ends the junction is not consistent with the germline gene, which may arise from a read error. The CDR3 DNA sequence: TGCGCCAGCAGCCGCACAGGGGACAGGGCACTCGAGCCGTACTTC. This sequence encodes CASSRTGDRALEPYF. This sequence joins TRBV4-1 and TRBJ2-7; TRBD1 aligns across 9 bases. Germline V gene data show CDR1 as MGHRA and CDR2 as YSYEKL. The CDR3 is made up of 15 amino acids.

The V call is TRBV2, the J call TRBJ2-2; D uncertain. The CDR3 runs 13 residues. V gave up 4 bases and J gave up 1 base, with 4 bases separating them. Germline assignment: CDR1 SNHLY and CDR2 FYNNEI. The CDR3: CASSGENTGELFF. CDR3 nucleotides: TGTGCCAGCAGTGGCGAGAACACCGGGGAGCTGTTTTTT.

This clonotype was seen repeatedly, ten times or more. The chain employs TRBV10-1 and TRBJ2-2; TRBD2 might be the D (5 bases). With 4 bases removed from V and 0 bases from J, the gap between germline ends came to 12 bases. The germline CDR1 and CDR2 sequences are WNHNN and SYGVQD (reference sequence). This CDR3 region has 16 residues. In DNA form, the CDR3 reads TGCGCCAGCAGTGGGGGAGCGCATCCGAACACCGGGGAGCTGTTTTTT. Its protein product is CASSGGAHPNTGELFF.

As to this clonotype: One end of the junction fails to match germline, which may point to a read error. This chain uses TRBV6-1 with TRBJ2-3; 10 bases fit TRBD2. Germline V gene lookup returns CDR1 MNHNS and CDR2 SASEGT. The CDR3 sequence is 17 residues long. CDR3 loop: CASSESAQRGGTDTPYF. The CDR3 DNA reads as TGTGCCAGCAGTGAATCGGCCCAGCGGGGGGGCACAGATACGCCGTATTTT.

CDR3 residues: CASSPRMGLAGTGELFF. For the CDR3, the DNA is TGTGCCAGCAGCCCGAGGATGGGACTAGCGGGGACCGGGGAGCTGTTTTTT. This chain links TRBV11-1 with TRBJ2-2, with 13 positions matching TRBD2. Germline V gives CDR1 SGHAT, CDR2 FQDESV (reference sequence). The V segment lost 5 bases and the J segment 5 bases; nucleotides outside the gene matches: 8. The length of the CDR3 is 17 residues.

This clonotype turned up a few times. The V gene is TRBV3-1, the J gene TRBJ1-1, with TRBD1 as a possible D gene (6 bases). The V end lost 0 bases, the J end lost 6 bases, and 14 bases lay between the germline ends. Looked up from germline, CDR1 is LGHDT and CDR2 is YNNKEL (reference sequence). The CDR3 runs to 15 residues. In DNA, the CDR3 is TGTGCCAGCAGCCAAGATTTAAGGGGGGGGTCTGAAGCTTTCTTT. It translates to CASSQDLRGGSEAFF.

This chain links TRBV10-3 with TRBJ1-4; D possibly corresponds to TRBD1 (5 bases). V shed 6 bases and J shed 7 bases, with 12 bases lying between them. CDR1 ENHRY and CDR2 SYGVKD come from the germline V gene. The CDR3 contains 13 residues. The chain's CDR3 is CAIRAGLGEKLFF. In DNA form, the CDR3 reads TGTGCCATCAGGGCAGGGTTGGGTGAAAAACTGTTTTTT.

V gene TRBV9 combines with J gene TRBJ2-7, with 7 positions matching TRBD2. Germline V gene data show CDR1 as SGDLS and CDR2 as YYNGEE. There are 14 residues in the CDR3. J was trimmed by 4 bases and V by 0 bases; bases with no gene match: 4. Here the CDR3 DNA reads TGTGCCAGCAGCGTAGAGGGAGGGCTTTACGAGCAGTACTTC. As protein: CASSVEGGLYEQYF.

This clonotype has a handful of counts. V gene TRBV5-1 combines with J gene TRBJ2-5, with 8 bases matching TRBD2. The DNA end is more similar to TRBJ2-1, so the J call may be wrong. The CDR3 contains 15 residues. Germline-derived CDR1 and CDR2 are SGHRS and YFSETQ. CDR3 bases: TGCGCCAGCAGCTTGGGAGGGCGGGGGGAGAGAGAGCAGTTCTTC. Residues: CASSLGGRGEREQFF.

This chain connects TRBV5-5 to TRBJ2-7, with 14 bases lining up with TRBD2. V shed 4 bases, J shed 5 bases, and the junction held 5 bases outside the gene matches. CDR3 length: 15 residues. Germline V gene sequence: CDR1 SGHKS, CDR2 YYEKEE (reference sequence). The CDR3 region has the DNA TGTGCCAGCAGCGTCGGACTAGCGGGAGGAAACGAGCAGTACTTC. Protein: CASSVGLAGGNEQYF. Full variable domain (rest looked up from reference TRBV5-5 and TRBJ2-7): DAGVTQSPTHLIKTRGQQVTLRCSPISGHKSVSWYQQVLGQGPQFIFQYYEKEERGRGNFPDRFSARQFPNYSSELNVNALLLGDSALYLCASSVGLAGGNEQYFGPGTRLTVT.

The CDR3 coding sequence is TGTGCCAGCGTTCTAAACAGAGAGACCCAGTACTTC. Translation: CASVLNRETQYF. This chain links TRBV2 with TRBJ2-5; D is uncertain. CDR3 length equals 12 residues. V lost 8 bases and J lost 4, with 11 bases in between. Germline V CDR1 and CDR2: SNHLY, FYNNEI.

This clonotype was seen ten or more times. The gene calls are TRBV5-1 and TRBJ1-1; D not resolved. CDR3 size: 11 residues. V shed 6 bases and J shed 7 bases, with 10 bases lying between them. Germline lookup yields CDR1 SGHRS and CDR2 YFSETQ. The CDR3 DNA reads TGCGCCAGCACCTCGCACGATGAAGCTTTCTTT. It yields the protein CASTSHDEAFF.

The rearrangement joins TRBV5-1 to TRBJ2-3, with 10 bases aligning to TRBD2. In germline, CDR1 is SGHRS, CDR2 YFSETQ. The V and J ends lost 7 bases and 3 bases, in that order; junction bases with no gene match: 8. The CDR3 has 15 residues. The CDR3 nucleotides read TGCGCCAGCGGGGGAAGGACTAGCGGAACAGATACGCAGTATTTT. Amino acids: CASGGRTSGTDTQYF.